These 5 T cell receptor beta chains originate from one sample sequenced in a study of T cell clonality in common variable immunodeficiency. Study-level results: Fewer deletions and N-nucleotide insertions were reportedly seen in common variable immunodeficiency TCR beta sequences.

Sequencing was performed with immunoSEQ multiplex PCR; in TCRdb, only in-frame clones are kept and a portion is missing. The sample is made up of roughly 42,000 clones, none counted only once. Their cognate antigens are unknown. The sequenced sample was peripheral blood mononuclear cells. The receptors shown here come from a human donor with common variable immunodeficiency.

This clone was seen a handful of times. The read ends 3 residues early relative to the CDR3; the germline J gene fills the gap. The chain combines TRBV2 with TRBJ1-1; D gene uncertain. Germline-derived CDR1 and CDR2 are SNHLY and FYNNEI. The CDR3 is 12 amino acids. The CDR3 bases that were read are TGTGCCAGCAGCTACACCGGGTCTGGA. It yields the protein CASSYTGSG. The whole CDR3 sequence is CASSYTGSGAFF. Full variable domain (rest looked up from reference TRBV2 and TRBJ1-1): EPEVTQTPSHQVTQMGQEVILRCVPISNHLYFYWYRQILGQKVEFLVSFYNNEISEKSEIFDDQFSVERPDGSNFTLKIRSTKLEDSAMYFCASSYTGSGAFFGQGTRLTVV.

Turning to this clone: Read sequence stops 3 residues before the CDR3 end, and the germline J gene provides the missing end. The rearrangement links TRBV18 to TRBJ2-7; 7 nucleotides match TRBD1. With V trimmed by 4 bases and J by 3 bases, 6 bases remained unmatched. Germline loops: CDR1 KGHSH, CDR2 LQKENI. CDR3 length: 14 amino acids. The sequenced CDR3 bases are TGTGCCAGCTCACAGGGGGCTGAAGTCTACGAG. Translating it yields CASSQGAEVYE. The CDR3 in its entirety is CASSQGAEVYEQYF.

A few counts support this clone. The read ends 3 residues early relative to the CDR3; the germline J gene fills the gap. The chain couples TRBV20-1 to TRBJ2-5, with 7 positions matching TRBD1. This CDR3 contains 14 residues. Germline CDR1 reads DFQATT; CDR2 reads SNEGSKA (reference sequence). Trimming cost V 4 bases and J 2 bases; bases outside gene matches: 7. The CDR3 DNA, read in part, is TGCAGTGCTACCGGGACAGCTAAACAAGAGACC. This translates into CSATGTAKQET. The CDR3 reads in full as CSATGTAKQETQYF.

Ten or more counts support this clone. The read finishes 3 residues shy of the CDR3 end, and the germline J gene is used to complete it. This chain links TRBV18 with TRBJ2-2; 9 nucleotides line up with TRBD1. The germline V gene encodes CDR1 KGHSH and CDR2 LQKENI. V was clipped by 2 bases and J by 1 base; unmatched bases: 2. CDR3 length: 16 amino acids. CDR3 residues: CASSPVGQGNTGELFF. The covered CDR3 bases are TGTGCCAGCTCACCAGTGGGACAGGGGAACACCGGGGAG.

This clone came up a few times. The sequence runs out 3 residues before the end of the CDR3; the remainder is reconstructed from the germline J gene. This rearrangement joins TRBV19 to TRBJ2-6, with no clear D. The length of the CDR3 is 16 residues. Trimming stripped 1 base from V and 7 bases from J, with 14 bases between. Germline V gene data show CDR1 as LNHDA and CDR2 as SQIVND (reference sequence). The CDR3 DNA, read in part, is TGTGCCAGTAGTATAGGTCCCCCCTGGGCAGCCAACGTC. This gives the protein CASSIGPPWAANV. The full CDR3 protein reads CASSIGPPWAANVLTF.